One TCR beta chain is described in this entry. Original processing notes: Amplification with reference gene primers provided the estimates of nucleated cell counts. Repertoires were generated with immunoSEQ multiplex PCR, while TCRdb's copy carries only in-frame clones and drops some. The DNA was the basis for D and trimming; V, J and clone size are from that table. This table has 65,000 to 75,000 clones, more than 75% appearing once. The V gene lost 6 bases and the J gene lost 7 bases, with 16 bases spanning the gap. Germline values: CDR1 MNHEY, CDR2 SVGAGI. This CDR3 contains 14 residues. This sample was taken from a study of blood T cell repertoires in COVID-19. For the study at large: The United States, Italy and Spain were the sources of the acute and convalescent COVID-19 samples. T cells, B-cell-depleted T cells, or PBMCs provided the cDNA or gDNA that served as material.

This clonotype originated in a human donor in a cohort sampled during active COVID-19. The rearrangement joins TRBV6-5 to TRBJ1-5; D not resolved. Sequencing input: peripheral blood. CDR3 amino acids: CASSRPLLYQPQHF. CDR3 in DNA: TGTGCCAGCAGCCGTCCCCTATTGTACCAGCCCCAGCATTTT.